Each of the 5 T cell receptor beta chains below was sequenced from the same sample in a study of long-term antiretroviral therapy in people with HIV (dated 2022 in TCRdb). The immunoSEQ hsTCRB v3.0 assay was used at survey level resolution to sequence the TRB variable region. The table was pulled from immuneACCESS by TCRdb, which kept in-frame rearrangements only. Such tables lose some clones; where checked, under half of the loss comes from unresolved V genes, and the rest has no known cause. Within this sample are just under 30,000 clones, with about 85% of them counted one time only. The top ten clonotypes cover roughly 7% of the sample. The material was unsorted PBMCs, obtained approximately 5 years before starting antiretroviral therapy. The receptors stem from a man in his fifties or sixties with HIV.

The J gene is TRBJ1-5, the V gene TRBV2, with 7 bases fitting TRBD1. J lost 4 bases, V lost 3 bases, and 6 bases had no gene match. CDR1 is SNHLY, CDR2 FYNNEI, per germline. This CDR3 spans 15 amino acids. The DNA of the CDR3 is TGTGCCAGCAGTGATGAGACAGGGAGTAATCAGCCCCAGCATTTT. Amino acids: CASSDETGSNQPQHF.

The J gene is TRBJ1-2, the V gene TRBV6-5; the match to TRBD1 covers 10 bases. The V gene end was trimmed by 6 bases and the J gene end by 3 bases; junction bases not matched to a gene: 7. Germline lookup yields CDR1 MNHEY and CDR2 SVGAGI. The CDR3 totals 15 residues. The CDR3 DNA reads as TGTGCCAGCAGGGGAGGGACAGGGGATGACTATGGCTACACCTTC. This translates into CASRGGTGDDYGYTF.

This CDR3 reads CASSLKTGGTDTQYF. CDR3 coding DNA: TGCGCCAGCAGCTTAAAGACAGGAGGCACAGATACGCAGTATTTT. The chain has TRBV5-1 and TRBJ2-3, with a tentative D call TRBD1 (6 bases). The CDR3 sequence is 15 residues long. CDR1 and CDR2 (germline): SGHRS, YFSETQ. Trimming left V 2 bases short and J 1 base short, with 11 bases between.

This chain connects TRBV23-1 to TRBJ1-3; D call uncertain. TRBV23-1 is classed as an ORF, of uncertain function. This CDR3 is 15 amino acids long. V was shortened by 8 bases and J by 0 bases, with 14 bases between the two germline ends. In DNA form, the CDR3 reads TGCGCCAGCGGAAGTGGGCACGACTCTGGAAACACCATATATTTT. Translating gives CASGSGHDSGNTIYF.

The rearrangement links TRBV13 to TRBJ2-7, with D tentatively TRBD2 (6 bases). The V end was cut by 5 bases, the J end by 3 bases, with 14 bases between. CDR1 and CDR2 from the germline V gene are PRHDT and FYEKMQ (reference sequence). The CDR3 runs to 14 residues. This chain's CDR3 is CASSPFLAYYEQYF. DNA for the CDR3: TGTGCCAGCAGCCCGTTTCTAGCGTACTACGAGCAGTACTTC.